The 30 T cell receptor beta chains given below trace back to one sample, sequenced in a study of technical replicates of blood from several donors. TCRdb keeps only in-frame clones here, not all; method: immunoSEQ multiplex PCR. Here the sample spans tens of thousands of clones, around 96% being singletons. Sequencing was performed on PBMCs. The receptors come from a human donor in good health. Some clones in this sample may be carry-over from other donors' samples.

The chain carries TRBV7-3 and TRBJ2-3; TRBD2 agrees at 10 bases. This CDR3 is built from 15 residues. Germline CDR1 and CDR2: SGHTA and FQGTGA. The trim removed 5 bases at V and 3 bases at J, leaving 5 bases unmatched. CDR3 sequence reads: CASSPRLAGTDTQYF. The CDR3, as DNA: TGTGCCAGCAGCCCAAGACTAGCGGGTACAGATACGCAGTATTTT.

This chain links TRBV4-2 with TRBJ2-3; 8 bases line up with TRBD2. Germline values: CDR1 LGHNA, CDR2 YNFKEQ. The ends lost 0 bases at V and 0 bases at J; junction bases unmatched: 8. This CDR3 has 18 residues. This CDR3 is CASSQDLVASGSTDTQYF. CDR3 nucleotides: TGTGCCAGCAGCCAAGACCTCGTCGCTAGCGGGAGCACAGATACGCAGTATTTT.

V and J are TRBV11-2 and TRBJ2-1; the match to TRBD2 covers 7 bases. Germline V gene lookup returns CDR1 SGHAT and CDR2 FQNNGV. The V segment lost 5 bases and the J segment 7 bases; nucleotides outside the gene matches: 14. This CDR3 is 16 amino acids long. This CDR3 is CASSTSGGRGFNEQFF. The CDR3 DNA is TGTGCCAGCAGCACGAGTGGCGGGAGAGGGTTTAATGAGCAGTTCTTC.

DNA for the CDR3: TGTGCCAGCGAGGGAACTAGCGGACAAGAGACCCAGTACTTC. Its protein is CASEGTSGQETQYF. The chain links TRBV6-1 to TRBJ2-5; 8 bases align to TRBD2. Trimming took 8 bases from V and 2 from J; bases not matched to a gene: 7. The length of the CDR3 is 14 residues. Looked up from germline, CDR1 is MNHNS and CDR2 is SASEGT.

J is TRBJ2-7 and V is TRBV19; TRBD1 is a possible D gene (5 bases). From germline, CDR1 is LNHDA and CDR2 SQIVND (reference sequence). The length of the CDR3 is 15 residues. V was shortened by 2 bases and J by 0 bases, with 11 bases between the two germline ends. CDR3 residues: CASSIKTEGSYEQYF. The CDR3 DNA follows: TGTGCCAGTAGTATAAAGACAGAAGGCTCCTACGAGCAGTACTTC. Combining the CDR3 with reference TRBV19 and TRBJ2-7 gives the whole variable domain DGGITQSPKYLFRKEGQNVTLSCEQNLNHDAMYWYRQDPGQGLRLIYYSQIVNDFQKGDIAEGYSVSREKKESFPLTVTSAQKNPTAFYLCASSIKTEGSYEQYFGPGTRLTVT.

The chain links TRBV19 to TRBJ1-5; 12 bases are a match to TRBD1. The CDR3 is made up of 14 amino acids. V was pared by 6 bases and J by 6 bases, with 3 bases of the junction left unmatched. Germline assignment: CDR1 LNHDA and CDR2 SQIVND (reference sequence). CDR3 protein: CASSRDRGLQPQHF. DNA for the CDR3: TGTGCCAGTAGCCGGGACAGGGGGCTTCAGCCCCAGCATTTT.

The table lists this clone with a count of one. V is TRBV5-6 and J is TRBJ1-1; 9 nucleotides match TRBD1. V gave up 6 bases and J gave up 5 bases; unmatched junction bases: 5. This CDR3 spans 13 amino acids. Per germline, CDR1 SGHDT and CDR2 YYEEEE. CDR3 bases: TGTGCCAGCATCGGACAGGGGTGGACTGAAGCTTTCTTT. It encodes CASIGQGWTEAFF.

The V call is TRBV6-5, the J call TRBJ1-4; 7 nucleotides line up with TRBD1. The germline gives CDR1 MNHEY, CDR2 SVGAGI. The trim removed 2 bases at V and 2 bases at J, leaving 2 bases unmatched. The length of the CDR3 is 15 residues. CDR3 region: CASSYTTGTNEKLFF. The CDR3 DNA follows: TGTGCCAGCAGTTACACGACAGGGACTAATGAAAAACTGTTTTTT.

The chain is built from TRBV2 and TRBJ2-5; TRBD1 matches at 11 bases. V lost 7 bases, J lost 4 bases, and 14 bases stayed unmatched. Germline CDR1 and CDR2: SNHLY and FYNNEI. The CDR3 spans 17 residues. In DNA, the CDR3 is TGTGCCAGCACCGATGGGGGGGACAGGGGGGACGGAGAGACCCAGTACTTC. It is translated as CASTDGGDRGDGETQYF.

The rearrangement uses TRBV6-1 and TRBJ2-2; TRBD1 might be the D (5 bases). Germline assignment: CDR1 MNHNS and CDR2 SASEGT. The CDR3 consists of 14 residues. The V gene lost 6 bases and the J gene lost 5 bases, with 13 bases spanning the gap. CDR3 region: CASRRAQGTGELFF. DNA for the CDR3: TGTGCCAGCAGAAGGGCCCAGGGAACCGGGGAGCTGTTTTTT.

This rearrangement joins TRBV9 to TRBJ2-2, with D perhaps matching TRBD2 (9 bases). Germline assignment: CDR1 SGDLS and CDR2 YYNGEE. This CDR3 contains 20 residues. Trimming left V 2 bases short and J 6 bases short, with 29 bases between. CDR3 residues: CASSVVGRGRDSGSPGELFF. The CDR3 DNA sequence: TGTGCCAGCAGCGTGGTTGGCAGGGGGCGCGATAGCGGGAGTCCCGGGGAGCTGTTTTTT.

In nucleotides, the CDR3 is TGTGCCAGCCCCCCCCACGAGGCTAGCGGGATTTTGGAGCAGTTCTTC. This sequence encodes CASPPHEASGILEQFF. The chain links TRBV2 to TRBJ2-1; 9 bases match TRBD2. With V trimmed by 8 bases and J by 10 bases, 18 bases remained unmatched. The germline CDR1 and CDR2 sequences are SNHLY and FYNNEI. The CDR3 sequence is 16 residues long.

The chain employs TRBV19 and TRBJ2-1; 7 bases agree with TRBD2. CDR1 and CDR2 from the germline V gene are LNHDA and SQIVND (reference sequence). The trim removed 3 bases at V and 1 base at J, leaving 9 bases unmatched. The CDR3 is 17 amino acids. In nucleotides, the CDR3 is TGTGCCAGTAGTATGGGGAGACTAGCATATTCCTACAATGAGCAGTTCTTC. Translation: CASSMGRLAYSYNEQFF.

DNA for the CDR3: TGTGCCAGCAGCGCGTCTAGCGGGGGGAAAACCGGGCAGTACTTC. Its translation: CASSASSGGKTGQYF. This chain uses TRBV7-6 with TRBJ2-7; TRBD2 aligns across 11 bases. Germline V gene lookup returns CDR1 SGHVS and CDR2 FNYEAQ. The CDR3 sequence is 15 residues long. With V trimmed by 5 bases and J by 9 bases, 12 bases remained unmatched.

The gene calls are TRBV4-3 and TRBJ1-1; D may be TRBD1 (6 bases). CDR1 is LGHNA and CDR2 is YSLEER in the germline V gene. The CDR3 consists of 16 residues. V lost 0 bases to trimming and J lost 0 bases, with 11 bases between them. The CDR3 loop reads CASSQDRQAMNTEAFF. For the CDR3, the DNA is TGCGCCAGCAGCCAAGATAGACAGGCAATGAACACTGAAGCTTTCTTT.

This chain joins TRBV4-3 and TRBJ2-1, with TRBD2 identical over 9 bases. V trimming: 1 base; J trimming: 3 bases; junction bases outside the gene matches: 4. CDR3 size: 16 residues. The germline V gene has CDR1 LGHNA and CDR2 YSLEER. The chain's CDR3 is CASSQGGRAIYNEQFF. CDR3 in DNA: TGCGCCAGCAGCCAAGGCGGGAGGGCCATCTACAATGAGCAGTTCTTC.

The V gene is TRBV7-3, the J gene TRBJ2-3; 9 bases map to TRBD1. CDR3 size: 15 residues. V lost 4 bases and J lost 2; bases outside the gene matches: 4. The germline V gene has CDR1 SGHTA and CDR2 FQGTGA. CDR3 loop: CASSSDRGYTDTQYF. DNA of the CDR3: TGTGCCAGCAGCTCGGACAGGGGATACACAGATACGCAGTATTTT.

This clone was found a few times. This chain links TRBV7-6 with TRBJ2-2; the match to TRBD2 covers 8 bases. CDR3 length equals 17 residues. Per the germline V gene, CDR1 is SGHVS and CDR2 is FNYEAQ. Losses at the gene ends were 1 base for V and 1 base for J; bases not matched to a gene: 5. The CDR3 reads CASSLGVAGMNTGELFF. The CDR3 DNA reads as TGTGCCAGCAGCTTAGGCGTAGCGGGGATGAACACCGGGGAGCTGTTTTTT.

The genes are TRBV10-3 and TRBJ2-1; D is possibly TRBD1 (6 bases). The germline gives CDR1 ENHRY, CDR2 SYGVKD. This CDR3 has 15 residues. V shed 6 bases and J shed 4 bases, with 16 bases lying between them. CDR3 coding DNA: TGTGCCATCAGGGATACAGGGAATCGGTACAATGAGCAGTTCTTC. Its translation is CAIRDTGNRYNEQFF.

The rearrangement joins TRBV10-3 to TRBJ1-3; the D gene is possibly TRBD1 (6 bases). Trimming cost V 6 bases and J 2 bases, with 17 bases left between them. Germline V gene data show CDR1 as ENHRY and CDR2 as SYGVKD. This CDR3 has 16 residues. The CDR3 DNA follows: TGTGCCATCAGGGATCCACAGGGATCCGCTGGAAACACCATATATTTT. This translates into CAIRDPQGSAGNTIYF.

For the CDR3, the DNA is TGTGCCAGCAGCTCTGGGGGGGTCTCAGGCACTGAAGCTTTCTTT. It is translated as CASSSGGVSGTEAFF. V and J are TRBV5-4 and TRBJ1-1; possible D gene TRBD1, 5 bases. The germline V gene has CDR1 SGHNT and CDR2 YYREEE (reference sequence). Trimming removed 3 bases from V and 4 bases from J, with 16 bases in between. The CDR3 contains 15 residues.

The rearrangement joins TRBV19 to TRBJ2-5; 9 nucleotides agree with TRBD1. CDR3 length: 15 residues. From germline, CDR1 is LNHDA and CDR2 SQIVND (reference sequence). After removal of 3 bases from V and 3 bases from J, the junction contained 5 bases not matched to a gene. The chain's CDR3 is CASSMGQGLKETQYF. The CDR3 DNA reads TGTGCCAGTAGTATGGGACAGGGTTTAAAAGAGACCCAGTACTTC.

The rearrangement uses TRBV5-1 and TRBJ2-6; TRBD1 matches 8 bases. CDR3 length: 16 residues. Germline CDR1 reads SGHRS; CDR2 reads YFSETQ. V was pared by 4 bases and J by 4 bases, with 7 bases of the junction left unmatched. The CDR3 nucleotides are TGCGCCAGCAGCCTGACAGGGGCTGCCGGGGCCAACGTCCTGACTTTC. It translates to CASSLTGAAGANVLTF. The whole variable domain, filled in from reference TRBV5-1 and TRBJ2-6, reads KAGVTQTPRYLIKTRGQQVTLSCSPISGHRSVSWYQQTPGQGLQFLFEYFSETQRNKGNFPGRFSGRQFSNSRSEMNVSTLELGDSALYLCASSLTGAAGANVLTFGAGSRLTVL.

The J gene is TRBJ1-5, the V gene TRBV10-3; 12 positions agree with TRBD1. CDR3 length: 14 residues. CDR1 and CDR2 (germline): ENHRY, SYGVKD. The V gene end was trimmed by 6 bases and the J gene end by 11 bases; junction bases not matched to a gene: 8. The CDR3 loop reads CAISPGQGARAQHF. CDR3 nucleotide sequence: TGTGCCATCAGCCCGGGACAGGGGGCGCGGGCCCAGCATTTT.

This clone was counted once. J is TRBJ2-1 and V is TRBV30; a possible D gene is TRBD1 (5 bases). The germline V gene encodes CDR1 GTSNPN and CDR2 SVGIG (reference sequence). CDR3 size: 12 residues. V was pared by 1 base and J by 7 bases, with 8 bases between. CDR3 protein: CAWSEQDNEQFF. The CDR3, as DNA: TGTGCCTGGAGTGAACAGGATAATGAGCAGTTCTTC.

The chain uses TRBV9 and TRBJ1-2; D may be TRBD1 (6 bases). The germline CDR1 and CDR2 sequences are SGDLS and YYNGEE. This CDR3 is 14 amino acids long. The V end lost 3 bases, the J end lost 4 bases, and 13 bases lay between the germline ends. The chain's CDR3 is CASSGPQGFYGYTF. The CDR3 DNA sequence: TGTGCCAGCAGCGGACCGCAGGGGTTCTATGGCTACACCTTC.

The CDR3 reads CAWKGATSNTEAFF. The DNA for the CDR3 is TGTGCCTGGAAAGGGGCCACTTCGAACACTGAAGCTTTCTTT. V gene TRBV30 combines with J gene TRBJ1-1, with TRBD1 as a possible D gene (5 bases). This CDR3 spans 14 amino acids. Germline V gene lookup returns CDR1 GTSNPN and CDR2 SVGIG (reference sequence). V was cut by 4 bases and J by 1 base, with 13 bases left in between.

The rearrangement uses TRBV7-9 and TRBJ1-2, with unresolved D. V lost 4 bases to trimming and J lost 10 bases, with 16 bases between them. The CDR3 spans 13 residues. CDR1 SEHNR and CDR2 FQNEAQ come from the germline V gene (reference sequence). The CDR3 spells CASSSNPAGYYTF. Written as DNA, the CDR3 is TGTGCCAGCAGCTCCAATCCGGCAGGTTACTACACCTTC.

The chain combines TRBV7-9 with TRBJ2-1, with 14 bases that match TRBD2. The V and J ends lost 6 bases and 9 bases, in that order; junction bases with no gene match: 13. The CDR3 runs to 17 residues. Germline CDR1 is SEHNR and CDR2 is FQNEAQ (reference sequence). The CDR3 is CASSPTGTSGSTFEQFF. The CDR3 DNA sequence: TGTGCCAGCAGTCCTACCGGGACTAGCGGGAGCACATTTGAGCAGTTCTTC.

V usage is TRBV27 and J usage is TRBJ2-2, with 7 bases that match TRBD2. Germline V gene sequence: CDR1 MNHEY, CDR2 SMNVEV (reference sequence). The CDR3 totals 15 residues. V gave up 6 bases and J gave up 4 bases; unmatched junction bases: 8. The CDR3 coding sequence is TGTGCCAGCAGAGACGGGGGGATTCGCACCGGGGAGCTGTTTTTT. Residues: CASRDGGIRTGELFF.